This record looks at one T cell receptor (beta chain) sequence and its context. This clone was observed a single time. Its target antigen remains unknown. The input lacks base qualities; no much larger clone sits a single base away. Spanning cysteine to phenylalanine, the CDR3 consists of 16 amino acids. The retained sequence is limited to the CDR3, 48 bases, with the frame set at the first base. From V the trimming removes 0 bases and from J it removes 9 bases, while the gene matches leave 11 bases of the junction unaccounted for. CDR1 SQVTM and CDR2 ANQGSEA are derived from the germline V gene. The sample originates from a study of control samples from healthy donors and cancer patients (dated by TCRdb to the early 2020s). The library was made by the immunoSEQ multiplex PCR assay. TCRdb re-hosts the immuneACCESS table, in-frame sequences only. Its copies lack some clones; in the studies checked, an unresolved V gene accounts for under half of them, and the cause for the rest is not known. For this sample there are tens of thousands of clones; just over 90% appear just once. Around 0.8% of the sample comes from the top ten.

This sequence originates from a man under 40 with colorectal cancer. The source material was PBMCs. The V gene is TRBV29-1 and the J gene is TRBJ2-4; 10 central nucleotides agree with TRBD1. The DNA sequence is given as TGCAGCGTTGAAGATATCCCCCGACAGGGGGCTGGCATTCAGTACTTC. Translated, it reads CSVEDIPRQGAGIQYF.